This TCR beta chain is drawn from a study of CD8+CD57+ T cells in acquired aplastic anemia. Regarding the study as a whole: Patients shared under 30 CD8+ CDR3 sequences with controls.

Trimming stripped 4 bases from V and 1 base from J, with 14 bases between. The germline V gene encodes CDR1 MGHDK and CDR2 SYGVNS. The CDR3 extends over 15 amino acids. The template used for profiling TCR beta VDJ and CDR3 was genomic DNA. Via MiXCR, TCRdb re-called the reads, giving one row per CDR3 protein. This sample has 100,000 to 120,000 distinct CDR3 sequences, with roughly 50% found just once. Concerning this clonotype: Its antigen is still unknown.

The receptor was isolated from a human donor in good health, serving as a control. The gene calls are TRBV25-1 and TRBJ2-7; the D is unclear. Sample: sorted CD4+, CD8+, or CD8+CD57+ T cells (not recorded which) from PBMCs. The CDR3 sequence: CASSARPQWSYEQYF. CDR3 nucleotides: TGTGCCAGCAGTGCGCGCCCCCAGTGGTCCTACGAGCAGTACTTC.